The 21 T cell receptor beta chains below all came from one sample that was sequenced in a study of spatial heterogeneity in lung cancer. TCRdb ran MiXCR on the 5' RACE reads and lists one entry per CDR3 protein. The sample carries some 12,000 distinct CDR3 sequences, approximately 6.2% recorded once. The time point denotes: sample taken at primary tumor resection. Sequencing covered unsorted whole RNA taken from tumor, nontumor lung or frozen PBMC. Material: normal lung tissue next to the tumor, obtained at surgery. The receptors were sampled from a male donor with early-stage non-small cell lung cancer.

This clonotype has a count of ten or more. CDR3 region: CSVEDHRSPETQYF. The DNA of the CDR3 is TGCAGCGTTGAAGACCACAGGTCCCCAGAGACCCAGTACTTC. This chain joins TRBV29-1 and TRBJ2-5, with D maybe TRBD1 (5 bases). Germline CDR1 SQVTM, CDR2 ANQGSEA. V was clipped by 0 bases and J by 4 bases, with 12 bases between them. CDR3 length: 14 amino acids. The entire variable domain, with the rest obtained from reference TRBV29-1 and TRBJ2-5, is as follows: SAVISQKPSRDICQRGTSLTIQCQVDSQVTMMFWYRQQPGQSLTLIATANQGSEATYESGFVIDKFPISRPNLTFSTLTVSNMSPEDSSIYLCSVEDHRSPETQYFGPGTRLLVL.

By proportion, this clonotype is medium-sized. The chain links TRBV20-1 to TRBJ1-1, with D perhaps matching TRBD1 (5 bases). Per germline, CDR1 DFQATT and CDR2 SNEGSKA (reference sequence). The CDR3 loop spans 13 amino acids. V lost 0 bases and J lost 4, with 9 bases in between. CDR3 sequence: CSARDRQSTEAFF. The CDR3 nucleotides are TGCAGTGCTAGAGACCGACAGTCCACTGAAGCTTTCTTT.

This clonotype came up a few times. The V call is TRBV20-1, the J call TRBJ2-5; 8 bases map to TRBD2. Losses at the gene ends were 5 bases for V and 2 bases for J; bases not matched to a gene: 10. CDR3 size: 15 residues. CDR1 is DFQATT and CDR2 is SNEGSKA in the germline V gene (reference sequence). Here the CDR3 reads CSASLTGGIQETQYF. In nucleotides, the CDR3 is TGCAGTGCTTCTCTGACGGGAGGGATACAAGAGACCCAGTACTTC.

This clonotype was seen ten or more times. The V and J genes are TRBV29-1 and TRBJ2-7; 11 positions agree with TRBD1. CDR3 length equals 12 residues. The V gene's germline CDR1 is SQVTM and CDR2 ANQGSEA. Germline trimming cut 7 bases from V and 3 bases from J; bases unmatched to any gene: 2. The CDR3 nucleotides are TGCAGCGCCGGGACAGGGGGCTACGAGCAGTACTTC. This sequence encodes CSAGTGGYEQYF.

This clonotype was counted once. A much larger clone lies one base from this, so it may be a read error. The genes are TRBV5-4 and TRBJ2-3; 7 bases line up with TRBD1. The CDR3 covers 15 residues. After removal of 4 bases from V and 3 bases from J, the junction contained 8 bases not matched to a gene. CDR1 is SGHNT, CDR2 YYREEE, per germline (reference sequence). CDR3 DNA: TGTGCCAGCAGCCCACGGACAGGAAGAACAGATACGCAGTATTTT. It is translated as CASSPRTGRTDTQYF.

Relative to its sample, this clonotype is medium-sized. The chain links TRBV5-1 to TRBJ1-5; D is unclear. V was trimmed by 4 bases and J by 7 bases, leaving 12 bases between them. The CDR3 length is 13 residues. The V gene's germline CDR1 is SGHRS and CDR2 YFSETQ. The CDR3 DNA reads as TGCGCCAGCAGCCCTGGAAGGAACCAGCCCCAGCATTTT. It is translated as CASSPGRNQPQHF. Full variable domain (outside the CDR3, taken from reference TRBV5-1 and TRBJ1-5): KAGVTQTPRYLIKTRGQQVTLSCSPISGHRSVSWYQQTPGQGLQFLFEYFSETQRNKGNFPGRFSGRQFSNSRSEMNVSTLELGDSALYLCASSPGRNQPQHFGDGTRLSIL.

This clonotype has at least ten counts. This chain connects TRBV5-6 to TRBJ1-2, with TRBD1 as a possible D gene (6 bases). Trimming removed 4 bases at V and 7 bases at J, with 26 bases between. Germline V gives CDR1 SGHDT, CDR2 YYEEEE. This CDR3 is built from 17 residues. CDR3 bases: TGTGCCAGCAGCCACGCCCCCGAAGGAGCAGGGGTTGGTGGCTACACCTTC. Its protein product is CASSHAPEGAGVGGYTF.

This clonotype has just a few counts. CDR3 coding DNA: TGTGCCAGCAGCACGCGGAATTCACCCCTCCACTTT. Residues: CASSTRNSPLHF. V usage is TRBV11-1 and J usage is TRBJ1-6; no definite D call. V lost 5 bases to trimming and J lost 7 bases, with 6 bases between them. The CDR3 consists of 12 residues. The V gene's germline CDR1 is SGHAT and CDR2 FQDESV (reference sequence).

This clonotype was seen many times. This chain uses TRBV6-2 or TRBV6-3 with TRBJ2-3, with D possibly being TRBD2 (6 bases). The V end was cut by 2 bases, the J end by 1 base, with 10 bases between. The germline CDR1 and CDR2 sequences are MNHEY and SVGEGT. The CDR3 is 15 residues long. CDR3 in amino acids: CASSYPGTRTDTQYF. DNA for the CDR3: TGTGCCAGCAGTTACCCCGGGACTCGCACAGATACGCAGTATTTT.

This clonotype was observed at least ten times. The chain couples TRBV25-1 to TRBJ2-1, with D unresolved. V gave up 8 bases and J gave up 1 base, with 6 bases separating them. The germline CDR1 and CDR2 sequences are MGHDK and SYGVNS. This CDR3 contains 12 residues. Here the CDR3 reads CASYDSYNEQFF. The CDR3 coding sequence is TGTGCCAGCTACGATTCCTACAATGAGCAGTTCTTC.

Concerning this clonotype itself: One base away lies a much larger clone, so this may be a sequencing read error. The rearrangement uses TRBV5-5 and TRBJ1-2; TRBD1 matches 7 bases. J gave up 9 bases and V 4 bases, and 15 bases lay outside the gene matches. CDR3 length: 15 residues. Per germline, CDR1 SGHKS and CDR2 YYEKEE (reference sequence). The CDR3 here is CASSVKPGQIYRYTF. CDR3 in DNA: TGTGCCAGCAGCGTAAAACCGGGACAGATATATCGCTACACCTTC. The variable domain in full, completed from reference TRBV5-5 and TRBJ1-2, reads DAGVTQSPTHLIKTRGQQVTLRCSPISGHKSVSWYQQVLGQGPQFIFQYYEKEERGRGNFPDRFSARQFPNYSSELNVNALLLGDSALYLCASSVKPGQIYRYTFGSGTRLTVV.

This clonotype was found many times. The rearrangement uses TRBV30 and TRBJ1-2; a possible D gene is TRBD1 (5 bases). V dropped 0 bases and J dropped 4 bases, with 18 bases sitting between them. This CDR3 contains 16 residues. CDR1 is GTSNPN, CDR2 SVGIG, per germline (reference sequence). Written as DNA, the CDR3 is TGTGCCTGGAGTGTAACGGGGCAGATGAGAACCTATGGCTACACCTTC. This codes for CAWSVTGQMRTYGYTF.

The V and J genes are TRBV20-1 and TRBJ1-5; 7 nucleotides align to TRBD1. With 0 bases clipped from V and 4 bases from J, the junction kept 9 bases outside the gene matches. CDR1 DFQATT and CDR2 SNEGSKA come from the germline V gene (reference sequence). The CDR3 loop spans 16 amino acids. CDR3 protein: CSARDIWSGGNQPQHF. The CDR3 coding sequence is TGCAGTGCTAGAGATATTTGGTCAGGGGGGAATCAGCCCCAGCATTTT.

This clonotype was observed at least ten times. The J gene is TRBJ2-1, the V gene TRBV7-6; 13 bases fit TRBD2. V lost 1 base and J lost 5; bases outside the gene matches: 2. This CDR3 is 16 amino acids long. CDR1 SGHVS and CDR2 FNYEAQ come from the germline V gene. CDR3 DNA: TGTGCCAGCAGCTTAGGGACTAGCGGGAGTGACAATGAGCAGTTCTTC. This sequence encodes CASSLGTSGSDNEQFF. Combining the CDR3 with reference TRBV7-6 and TRBJ2-1 gives the whole variable domain GAGVSQSPRYKVTKRGQDVALRCDPISGHVSLYWYRQALGQGPEFLTYFNYEAQQDKSGLPNDRFSAERPEGSISTLTIQRTEQRDSAMYRCASSLGTSGSDNEQFFGPGTRLTVL.

Concerning this clonotype itself: At one end, the junction sequence differs from germline, possibly due to a read error. The chain recombines TRBV19 with TRBJ1-4; the match to TRBD1 covers 10 bases. The CDR3 spans 16 residues. CDR1 is LNHDA, CDR2 SQIVND, per germline (reference sequence). The CDR3 loop is CASSRGTGATNENLFF. The CDR3 DNA is TGTGCCAGTAGTAGGGGGACAGGGGCAACTAATGAAAACCTGTTTTTT.

Ten or more counts support this clonotype. CDR3 region: CASSLGTLTDTQYF. The CDR3 DNA is TGTGCCAGCAGCTTAGGGACTCTAACAGATACGCAGTATTTT. The V and J genes are TRBV7-6 and TRBJ2-3; D possibly corresponds to TRBD2 (5 bases). From germline, CDR1 is SGHVS and CDR2 FNYEAQ. V lost 1 base to trimming and J lost 3 bases, with 8 bases between them. The CDR3 totals 14 residues.

This clonotype has ten or more counts. This chain joins TRBV3-1 and TRBJ1-2; unclear D gene. This CDR3 spans 12 amino acids. Trimming cost V 3 bases and J 2 bases, with 4 bases left between them. Germline V gene data show CDR1 as LGHDT and CDR2 as YNNKEL (reference sequence). CDR3 in amino acids: CASSQGNYGYTF. The CDR3, as DNA: TGTGCCAGCAGCCAGGGCAACTATGGCTACACCTTC.

Turning to this clonotype: Since a much larger clone is just one base distant, this may be a read error. V and J are TRBV2 and TRBJ2-7; D gene unclear. This CDR3 comprises 12 residues. Deletions cut 6 bases from V and 0 bases from J, with 6 bases between. Germline V lookup: CDR1 SNHLY, CDR2 FYNNEI. CDR3 in DNA: TGTGCCAGCAGGAACATCTCCTACGAGCAGTACTTC. This gives the protein CASRNISYEQYF.

This clonotype appeared a few times. A much larger clone lies one base from this, so it may be a read error. V gene TRBV7-2 combines with J gene TRBJ1-1; weak D call: TRBD1 (5 bases). In germline, CDR1 is SGHTA, CDR2 FQGNSA. V was clipped by 2 bases and J by 8 bases, with 15 bases between them. This CDR3 spans 14 amino acids. The CDR3 DNA is TGTGCCAGCAGCTTATTGGGGGTTGGGAGAGAAGCTTTCTTT. This codes for CASSLLGVGREAFF.

The chain is built from TRBV20-1 and TRBJ1-1; D uncertain. Germline loops: CDR1 DFQATT, CDR2 SNEGSKA (reference sequence). This CDR3 has 12 residues. The V and J ends lost 6 bases and 4 bases respectively, with 12 bases between them. As DNA, the CDR3 is TGCAGTGCGCGGCGGCCGGGCACTGAAGCTTTCTTT. Amino acid sequence: CSARRPGTEAFF.

By share of the sample, this clonotype is medium-sized. The rearrangement links TRBV20-1 to TRBJ1-5, with TRBD1 as a possible D gene (5 bases). This CDR3 has 16 residues. Germline lookup yields CDR1 DFQATT and CDR2 SNEGSKA (reference sequence). V was shortened by 0 bases and J by 5 bases, with 17 bases between the two germline ends. The CDR3 bases are TGCAGTGCTAGAGATGGGGCGAGGGGAATCGATCAGCCCCAGCATTTT. It yields the protein CSARDGARGIDQPQHF.